These 30 T cell receptor beta chains were all obtained from the same sample, sequenced in a study of shared T cell receptors in the human thymus. Profiling relied on immunoSEQ multiplex PCR, and the TCRdb table lists in-frame clones only, not all of them. The table includes more than 550,000 clones, 70% to 90% detected once. These data also formed part of another study, on human thymus T cells.

Sequenced: thymocytes. The receptor set was obtained from a girl under two years old with a congenital heart defect.

The rearrangement links TRBV2 to TRBJ2-5; D is undetermined. Germline loops: CDR1 SNHLY, CDR2 FYNNEI. Trimming cost V 4 bases and J 5 bases, with 8 bases left between them. This CDR3 comprises 12 residues. The CDR3 DNA is TGTGCCAGCAGTGGGTTACGGGAGACCCAGTACTTC. As protein: CASSGLRETQYF.

V usage is TRBV5-1 and J usage is TRBJ2-5, with TRBD2 matching over 10 bases. Unmatched junction bases numbered 15, after V lost 3 bases and J lost 7 bases. Per the germline V gene, CDR1 is SGHRS and CDR2 is YFSETQ. This CDR3 has 17 residues. The CDR3 bases are TGCGCCAGCAGCTCCCATTTAGCGGGGGGCAATAGGGCGACCCAGTACTTC. This translates into CASSSHLAGGNRATQYF. Based on the CDR3 plus reference TRBV5-1 and TRBJ2-5, the full variable domain is KAGVTQTPRYLIKTRGQQVTLSCSPISGHRSVSWYQQTPGQGLQFLFEYFSETQRNKGNFPGRFSGRQFSNSRSEMNVSTLELGDSALYLCASSSHLAGGNRATQYFGPGTRLLVL.

The chain recombines TRBV6-5 with TRBJ1-6; D unresolved. V was pared by 7 bases and J by 5 bases, with 15 bases between. The germline CDR1 and CDR2 sequences are MNHEY and SVGAGI. This CDR3 region has 15 residues. The CDR3 protein is CASTTKLRDNSPLHF. The CDR3 DNA sequence: TGTGCCAGCACCACTAAGTTACGGGATAATTCACCCCTCCACTTT.

The rearrangement joins TRBV4-3 to TRBJ1-2, with D perhaps matching TRBD1 (6 bases). Germline lookup yields CDR1 LGHNA and CDR2 YSLEER. The CDR3 consists of 13 residues. Trimming pared 4 bases from V and 8 bases from J, leaving 14 bases between. The DNA for the CDR3 is TGCGCCAGCAGCCTACAGGGTTATGGGGGCTACACCTTC. Protein: CASSLQGYGGYTF.

V and J are TRBV5-6 and TRBJ2-7; TRBD1 aligns across 8 bases. The V gene's germline CDR1 is SGHDT and CDR2 YYEEEE. This CDR3 region has 16 residues. The junction had 10 bases not matched to a gene; V was cut back by 4 bases and J by 1 base. CDR3 amino acids: CASSATGDRESYEQYF. In nucleotides, the CDR3 is TGTGCCAGCAGCGCGACAGGGGATAGGGAGTCCTACGAGCAGTACTTC.

V is TRBV6-6 and J is TRBJ2-7; TRBD1 matches 10 bases. The CDR3 loop spans 14 amino acids. Germline V gene sequence: CDR1 MNHNY, CDR2 SVGAGI (reference sequence). V dropped 9 bases and J dropped 4; count of bases not matched to a gene: 9. This chain's CDR3 is CASWVGDRGYEQYF. The CDR3 DNA follows: TGTGCCAGTTGGGTCGGGGACAGGGGATACGAGCAGTACTTC.

The rearrangement links TRBV7-2 to TRBJ1-2, with 10 bases identical to TRBD1. Germline CDR1 reads SGHTA; CDR2 reads FQGNSA. CDR3 length: 14 amino acids. J gave up 6 bases and V 8 bases, and 9 bases lay outside the gene matches. The CDR3: CASYAPGQGNGYTF. CDR3 nucleotide sequence: TGTGCCAGCTATGCCCCGGGACAGGGGAATGGCTACACCTTC.

The rearrangement links TRBV28 to TRBJ2-7; 7 nucleotides agree with TRBD1. J gave up 1 base and V 1 base, and 4 bases lay outside the gene matches. CDR1 is MDHEN, CDR2 SYDVKM, per germline. There are 15 residues in the CDR3. The DNA of the CDR3 is TGTGCCAGCAGTTTATCCCAGGGGGAGTCCTACGAGCAGTACTTC. This translates into CASSLSQGESYEQYF.

The rearrangement uses TRBV4-2 and TRBJ2-5; a possible D gene is TRBD2 (5 bases). Trimming took 0 bases from V and 5 from J, leaving 10 bases between them. Germline V gene data show CDR1 as LGHNA and CDR2 as YNFKEQ. The CDR3 has 14 amino acids. The DNA of the CDR3 is TGTGCCAGCAGCCAAGATCTAGCTCGGGAGACCCAGTACTTC. As protein: CASSQDLARETQYF.

The chain carries TRBV5-6 and TRBJ2-7; 16 bases map to TRBD2. The J segment lost 3 bases and the V segment lost 4 bases, leaving 10 bases of the junction unmatched. CDR1 is SGHDT and CDR2 is YYEEEE in the germline V gene. The CDR3 spans 18 residues. CDR3 amino acids: CASSRPIGTSGGVYEQYF. The CDR3 DNA follows: TGTGCCAGCAGCCGACCGATCGGGACTAGCGGGGGGGTCTACGAGCAGTACTTC.

This clone occurred once. The J gene is TRBJ1-4, the V gene TRBV28, with TRBD1 identical over 9 bases. Trimming at V came to 5 bases and at J to 7 bases, leaving 8 bases not matched to a gene. CDR1 is MDHEN, CDR2 SYDVKM, per germline. CDR3 size: 15 residues. CDR3 sequence (DNA): TGTGCCAGCAGTGTCCGGGACAGGGACCTTGAAAAACTGTTTTTT. Its translation is CASSVRDRDLEKLFF.

The chain employs TRBV13 and TRBJ1-1; possible D gene TRBD1, 5 bases. CDR3 length equals 18 residues. CDR1 and CDR2 (germline): PRHDT, FYEKMQ (reference sequence). Between the trimmed V and J ends, which lost 2 bases and 0 bases, there was a span of 19 bases. The CDR3 protein is CASSLYPPGGGMNTEAFF. The CDR3 bases are TGTGCCAGCAGCTTATACCCCCCGGGGGGAGGTATGAACACTGAAGCTTTCTTT.

This clone was seen once. This chain connects TRBV2 to TRBJ1-6; 10 bases agree with TRBD1. This CDR3 has 16 residues. Germline V gene lookup returns CDR1 SNHLY and CDR2 FYNNEI. Trimming at V came to 6 bases and at J to 3 bases, leaving 5 bases not matched to a gene. CDR3 sequence: CASRLGQGFYNSPLHF. In DNA, the CDR3 is TGTGCCAGCAGACTGGGACAGGGGTTCTATAATTCACCCCTCCACTTT.

The V and J genes are TRBV27 and TRBJ2-7; D possibly corresponds to TRBD1 (5 bases). The CDR3 is 14 residues long. Looked up from germline, CDR1 is MNHEY and CDR2 is SMNVEV (reference sequence). Trimming removed 0 bases from V and 2 bases from J, with 8 bases in between. DNA for the CDR3: TGTGCCAGCAGTTTATCCGGCAGGGCCTACGAGCAGTACTTC. Its protein is CASSLSGRAYEQYF.

The chain recombines TRBV7-2 with TRBJ2-3; perhaps TRBD2 as D (5 bases). CDR1 SGHTA and CDR2 FQGNSA come from the germline V gene. Trimming removed 2 bases from V and 2 bases from J, with 11 bases in between. The CDR3 loop spans 15 amino acids. The CDR3 region has the DNA TGTGCCAGCAGCTTATCGGTAGCGATCACAGATACGCAGTATTTT. Its protein product is CASSLSVAITDTQYF.

The chain uses TRBV21-1 and TRBJ1-5; TRBD1, as called in the table, went unchecked against the DNA. TRBV21-1 has pseudogene status. The CDR3 extends over 16 amino acids. DNA for the CDR3: TGTGCCAGCAGCATCGACAGGGCCCTAAGTTATCAGCCCCAGCATTTT. Amino acids: CASSIDRALSYQPQHF.

V usage is TRBV4-3 and J usage is TRBJ2-3; D is unresolved. This CDR3 has 14 amino acids. Germline values: CDR1 LGHNA, CDR2 YSLEER. Deletions cut 4 bases from V and 5 bases from J, with 13 bases between. For the CDR3, the DNA is TGCGCCAGCAGCCCCTGGAGTTCGGAAGATACGCAGTATTTT. As protein: CASSPWSSEDTQYF.

The chain recombines TRBV18 with TRBJ2-7, with 10 bases that match TRBD2. The CDR3 spans 18 residues. In germline, CDR1 is KGHSH, CDR2 LQKENI. V lost 0 bases, J lost 1 base, and 9 bases stayed unmatched. The CDR3 is CASSPPGRPSGGSYEQYF. The DNA of the CDR3 is TGTGCCAGCTCACCACCGGGACGACCTAGCGGGGGATCCTACGAGCAGTACTTC.

The chain couples TRBV14 to TRBJ1-4, with TRBD1 as a possible D gene (5 bases). This CDR3 has 18 amino acids. The germline V gene encodes CDR1 SGHDN and CDR2 FVKESK. V shed 1 base and J shed 4 bases, with 19 bases lying between them. CDR3 sequence reads: CASSQAGTQGGYNEKLFF. Here the CDR3 DNA reads TGTGCCAGCAGCCAAGCCGGGACCCAAGGAGGGTATAATGAAAAACTGTTTTTT.

The gene calls are TRBV27 and TRBJ1-1; 8 bases fit TRBD1. Germline CDR1 MNHEY, CDR2 SMNVEV (reference sequence). This CDR3 contains 16 residues. The junction had 11 bases not matched to a gene; V was cut back by 2 bases and J by 6 bases. The CDR3 spells CASSLGRGDRLAEAFF. The CDR3 DNA reads TGTGCCAGCAGTTTAGGCCGGGGGGACAGGCTGGCTGAAGCTTTCTTT.

The rearrangement links TRBV5-6 to TRBJ1-1, with D perhaps TRBD1 (5 bases). The CDR3 consists of 11 residues. In germline, CDR1 is SGHDT, CDR2 YYEEEE. V was clipped by 1 base and J by 7 bases, with 5 bases between them. The CDR3 nucleotides read TGTGCCAGCAGCTTGCAGGGTGAAGCTTTCTTT. This encodes CASSLQGEAFF.

The genes are TRBV14 and TRBJ1-3; 11 positions agree with TRBD1. Germline assignment: CDR1 SGHDN and CDR2 FVKESK. CDR3 length: 17 amino acids. With 4 bases clipped from V and 2 bases from J, the junction kept 7 bases outside the gene matches. CDR3: CASSRTGGEKAGNTIYF. CDR3 sequence (DNA): TGTGCCAGCAGCCGGACAGGGGGCGAGAAGGCTGGAAACACCATATATTTT.

This clone was recorded a few times. This chain connects TRBV10-2 to TRBJ2-5; a possible D gene is TRBD2 (5 bases). The germline V and J ends were trimmed by 6 bases and 5 bases, with 16 bases remaining between them. The V gene's germline CDR1 is WSHSY and CDR2 SAAADI. CDR3 length equals 14 residues. CDR3 in DNA: TGCGCCAGCAGGGGTGACTATGGTAGGGAGACCCAGTACTTC. It specifies CASRGDYGRETQYF.

The chain has TRBV12-5 and TRBJ1-1, with 10 positions matching TRBD1. V trimming: 7 bases; J trimming: 0 bases; junction bases outside the gene matches: 17. The CDR3 runs to 19 residues. Germline CDR1 LGHNT, CDR2 FRNRAP. This CDR3 is CASDRDRGVGDRLNTEAFF. CDR3 bases: TGTGCTAGTGATCGGGACAGGGGAGTAGGAGATCGCTTGAACACTGAAGCTTTCTTT.

CDR3 sequence reads: CATSRDRIYGYTF. CDR3 bases: TGTGCCACCAGCAGAGACAGGATCTATGGCTACACCTTC. This sequence joins TRBV15 and TRBJ1-2; D not resolved. Germline V CDR1 and CDR2: LNHNV, YYDKDF (reference sequence). This CDR3 region has 13 residues. V lost 0 bases and J 4 bases, leaving 6 bases between the germline ends.

The chain recombines TRBV5-1 with TRBJ2-3, with 11 positions matching TRBD2. The germline V gene encodes CDR1 SGHRS and CDR2 YFSETQ. The CDR3 loop spans 17 amino acids. J was trimmed by 6 bases and V by 3 bases; bases with no gene match: 12. CDR3 in amino acids: CASSWTEVAGGRDTQYF. CDR3 nucleotide sequence: TGCGCCAGCAGCTGGACGGAAGTAGCGGGGGGGCGGGATACGCAGTATTTT.

Worth noting for this clone: Other DNA sequences within the sample encode an identical CDR3. V and J are TRBV19 and TRBJ1-2, with 8 positions matching TRBD1. This CDR3 contains 14 residues. Germline V gene lookup returns CDR1 LNHDA and CDR2 SQIVND (reference sequence). Trimming took 5 bases from V and 0 from J; bases not matched to a gene: 2. The CDR3 DNA reads TGTGCCAGTAGTTCCAGGGGGCCTAACTATGGCTACACCTTC. It specifies CASSSRGPNYGYTF.

The chain joins TRBV10-3 to TRBJ2-2; tentative D call: TRBD1 (6 bases). V was clipped by 6 bases and J by 5 bases, with 13 bases between them. CDR1 is ENHRY, CDR2 SYGVKD, per germline. The CDR3 runs to 14 residues. The DNA for the CDR3 is TGTGCCATCAGAGATGGGACACAGACCGGGGAGCTGTTTTTT. This translates into CAIRDGTQTGELFF.

This rearrangement joins TRBV28 to TRBJ1-5; 9 nucleotides agree with TRBD1. The CDR3 spans 19 residues. Germline-derived CDR1 and CDR2 are MDHEN and SYDVKM. V lost 4 bases to trimming and J lost 4 bases; unmatched junction nucleotides: 17. The CDR3 sequence: CASSWTPGTGLRVNQPQHF. The CDR3 bases are TGTGCCAGCAGTTGGACCCCCGGGACAGGGCTCCGGGTAAATCAGCCCCAGCATTTT.

The chain is built from TRBV27 and TRBJ1-2; 7 bases map to TRBD1. The junction had 12 bases not matched to a gene; V was cut back by 1 base and J by 4 bases. The CDR3 runs to 17 residues. Germline V gene data show CDR1 as MNHEY and CDR2 as SMNVEV (reference sequence). The CDR3: CASSLFGGDRKAYGYTF. The CDR3 DNA sequence: TGTGCCAGCAGTTTATTTGGCGGGGACAGAAAAGCCTATGGCTACACCTTC.